The next 3 T cell receptor beta chains were all read from a single sample in a study of T cells of healthy individuals. One entry per CDR3 protein results from TCRdb running MiXCR on the 5' RACE reads. The sample includes tens of thousands of distinct CDR3 sequences, 15% to 20% of them seen just once. All receptors come from a human donor in good health.

This clonotype was counted a few times. V and J are TRBV4-1 and TRBJ1-1; tentatively, D is TRBD1 (6 bases). V lost 3 bases to trimming and J lost 0 bases, with 11 bases between them. CDR1 and CDR2 from the germline V gene are MGHRA and YSYEKL. The CDR3 has 15 residues. In DNA, the CDR3 is TGCGCCAGCAGCCACCAAACAGGGATGAACACTGAAGCTTTCTTT. Its translation: CASSHQTGMNTEAFF.

This clonotype occurred many times. The J gene is TRBJ1-6, the V gene TRBV28, with 7 nucleotides matching TRBD1. The CDR3 is made up of 15 amino acids. Losses at the gene ends were 6 bases for V and 6 bases for J; bases not matched to a gene: 8. CDR1 is MDHEN, CDR2 SYDVKM, per germline. The CDR3 sequence: CASRKYRGSNSPLHF. CDR3 sequence (DNA): TGTGCCAGCAGAAAATACAGGGGAAGTAATTCACCCCTCCACTTT.

This clonotype was detected many times. The chain joins TRBV9 to TRBJ1-4, with unresolved D. Germline loops: CDR1 SGDLS, CDR2 YYNGEE. Trimming stripped 0 bases from V and 0 bases from J, with 9 bases between. CDR3 size: 16 residues. CDR3 nucleotides: TGTGCCAGCAGCGTAGATGGAAAGCCAACTAATGAAAAACTGTTTTTT. Protein: CASSVDGKPTNEKLFF.